This TCR beta chain was obtained from a study of T cell responses to AZD1222 COVID-19 vaccine. A remark on this clone: Antigen specificity is unknown.

Some clones are missing from TCRdb's copy, which holds only in-frame ones; the method was immunoSEQ multiplex PCR. The sample has more than 110,000 clones; approximately 92% are singletons. General study points: The sample set comprised mostly white British donors with more females, and clonal diversity was possibly underestimated. Repertoire sampling was restricted to post-peak T cell response timepoints.

Unmatched junction bases numbered 8, after V lost 2 bases and J lost 7 bases. The CDR3 totals 15 residues. Germline lookup yields CDR1 SGHNT and CDR2 YYREEE (reference sequence). This TCR derives from an adult who received the AZD1222 COVID-19 vaccine. This sample comprised peripheral blood, obtained 28 days after the second AZD1222 dose. The rearrangement joins TRBV5-4 to TRBJ2-7, with 11 bases that match TRBD2. CDR3 sequence: CASSFTSGGLGEQYF. Written as DNA, the CDR3 is TGTGCCAGCAGCTTCACTAGCGGGGGTCTTGGAGAGCAGTACTTC. The variable domain in full, with the rest retrieved from reference TRBV5-4 and TRBJ2-7, is ETGVTQSPTHLIKTRGQQVTLRCSSQSGHNTVSWYQQALGQGPQFIFQYYREEENGRGNFPPRFSGLQFPNYSSELNVNALELDDSALYLCASSFTSGGLGEQYFGPGTRLTVT.